Each of the 14 T cell receptor beta chains below was sequenced from the same sample in a study of shared clonotypes between healthy human individuals. Data came from immunoSEQ multiplex PCR; TCRdb stores just in-frame clones and leaves some out. The sample yields fewer than 400,000 clones, less than 85% seen once. The specimen sequenced was memory CD4+ T cells sorted from blood. The subset is: CD45RA-negative fraction. These TCRs come from a man aged 25-40 years in good health.

This clone was counted many times. The genes are TRBV10-2 and TRBJ2-7; 8 bases fit TRBD1. In germline, CDR1 is WSHSY, CDR2 SAAADI. Unmatched junction bases numbered 13, after V lost 6 bases and J lost 6 bases. The length of the CDR3 is 15 residues. The CDR3 sequence is CASSPLGTGLSEQYF. The CDR3 region has the DNA TGCGCCAGCAGCCCCCTCGGGACAGGCCTGTCCGAGCAGTACTTC.

V and J are TRBV18 and TRBJ2-1, with TRBD2 as a possible D gene (7 bases). Germline CDR1 is KGHSH and CDR2 is LQKENI. Trimming shortened V by 3 bases and J by 2 bases, and 11 bases separated the two germline ends. This CDR3 has 15 amino acids. For the CDR3, the DNA is TGTGCCAGCTCACCGTGGGGGGGCGCCTACAATGAGCAGTTCTTC. This encodes CASSPWGGAYNEQFF. Complete variable domain (other parts from reference TRBV18 and TRBJ2-1): NAGVMQNPRHLVRRRGQEARLRCSPMKGHSHVYWYRQLPEEGLKFMVYLQKENIIDESGMPKERFSAEFPKEGPSILRIQQVVRGDSAAYFCASSPWGGAYNEQFFGPGTRLTVL.

The CDR3 DNA is TGTGCCAGCAGTTTGACCGGACCCCGGGGCCTAAATGAGCAGTTCTTC. It yields the protein CASSLTGPRGLNEQFF. The chain combines TRBV27 with TRBJ2-1; D could derive from TRBD1 or TRBD2 (5 bases each). CDR1 and CDR2 (germline): MNHEY, SMNVEV (reference sequence). V was pared by 3 bases and J by 7 bases, with 19 bases between. The CDR3 contains 16 residues.

The chain joins TRBV19 to TRBJ2-5; 14 nucleotides match TRBD2. V dropped 3 bases and J dropped 2; count of bases not matched to a gene: 8. The CDR3 extends over 18 amino acids. The germline gives CDR1 LNHDA, CDR2 SQIVND (reference sequence). DNA of the CDR3: TGTGCCAGTAGTATTTTGACTAGCGGGAGGGAGATACAAGAGACCCAGTACTTC. Its protein is CASSILTSGREIQETQYF.

The chain couples TRBV6-1 to TRBJ2-1; TRBD2 matches 11 bases. V shed 2 bases, J shed 10 bases, and the junction held 4 bases outside the gene matches. The CDR3 length is 14 residues. Germline CDR1 is MNHNS and CDR2 is SASEGT. The chain's CDR3 is CASSELAGGKEQFF. The DNA of the CDR3 is TGTGCCAGCAGTGAACTAGCGGGAGGCAAAGAGCAGTTCTTC.

This chain uses TRBV5-3 with TRBJ2-7; tentative D call: TRBD1 (6 bases). TRBV5-3 is an ORF for which the function is uncertain. The V end was cut by 5 bases, the J end by 3 bases, with 15 bases between. This CDR3 spans 14 amino acids. CDR3 nucleotide sequence: TGTGCCAGAAGAAAACAGGGTACGGTCTACGAGCAGTACTTC. Amino acid sequence: CARRKQGTVYEQYF.

In its sample, this clone was seen a few times. The chain employs TRBV5-6 and TRBJ2-1; D is possibly TRBD1 (5 bases). This CDR3 comprises 14 residues. The V and J ends lost 2 bases and 7 bases respectively, with 13 bases between them. The germline V gene encodes CDR1 SGHDT and CDR2 YYEEEE. CDR3 amino acids: CASSFPGLGNEQFF. The CDR3 DNA reads TGTGCCAGCAGCTTTCCAGGGTTGGGGAATGAGCAGTTCTTC.

This chain connects TRBV29-1 to TRBJ2-7; possible D gene TRBD1, 5 bases. CDR3 length equals 12 residues. The germline V gene encodes CDR1 SQVTM and CDR2 ANQGSEA. Trimming removed 6 bases at V and 3 bases at J, with 12 bases between. CDR3 sequence reads: CSVLTEIYEQYF. The DNA of the CDR3 is TGCAGCGTCCTGACAGAGATCTACGAGCAGTACTTC.

CDR3 sequence: CASSIRDTLYNEQFF. Written as DNA, the CDR3 is TGTGCCAGCAGCATCCGGGACACGCTCTACAATGAGCAGTTCTTC. The V gene is TRBV7-8, the J gene TRBJ2-1; a possible D gene is TRBD1 (6 bases). The CDR3 spans 15 residues. With 5 bases removed from V and 3 bases from J, the gap between germline ends came to 14 bases. The germline V gene encodes CDR1 SGHVS and CDR2 FQNEAQ.

The chain couples TRBV5-1 to TRBJ1-1; D ambiguous. Germline CDR1 is SGHRS and CDR2 is YFSETQ. This CDR3 contains 17 residues. The V and J ends lost 4 bases and 4 bases respectively, with 23 bases between them. Here the CDR3 DNA reads TGCGCCAGCAGCGCGACGATTTCCCGAACTTGGGGCACTGAAGCTTTCTTT. Its protein product is CASSATISRTWGTEAFF.

V usage is TRBV5-1 and J usage is TRBJ2-5; D is possibly TRBD1 or TRBD2 (6 bases each). The CDR3 is made up of 15 amino acids. CDR1 is SGHRS, CDR2 YFSETQ, per germline. V lost 4 bases, J lost 1 base, and 14 bases lay in between. The CDR3 bases are TGCGCCAGCAGCCGGGGGCGGAACACCCAAGAGACCCAGTACTTC. Translation gives CASSRGRNTQETQYF.

The CDR3 sequence is CASSSSGGGYEQYF. In DNA, the CDR3 is TGCGCCAGCAGCTCCAGCGGGGGCGGCTACGAGCAGTACTTC. This chain joins TRBV5-1 and TRBJ2-7; 8 nucleotides match TRBD2. Per germline, CDR1 SGHRS and CDR2 YFSETQ. The CDR3 loop spans 14 amino acids. With 3 bases clipped from V and 3 bases from J, the junction kept 5 bases outside the gene matches.

This clone appeared once. The rearrangement joins TRBV5-6 to TRBJ1-5; D is ambiguous. In germline, CDR1 is SGHDT, CDR2 YYEEEE. CDR3 length: 13 amino acids. Trimming removed 1 base from V and 1 base from J, with 3 bases in between. CDR3 DNA: TGTGCCAGCAGCTTGTGGAGCAATCAGCCCCAGCATTTT. Translation gives CASSLWSNQPQHF.

V usage is TRBV6-5 and J usage is TRBJ2-1, with a possible D match to TRBD2 (5 bases). V lost 8 bases to trimming and J lost 4 bases, with 18 bases between them. The CDR3 extends over 15 amino acids. Germline V gene lookup returns CDR1 MNHEY and CDR2 SVGAGI. The CDR3 DNA reads as TGTGCCAGCCAGGTCGACGCTGGGGAGTACAATGAGCAGTTCTTC. It specifies CASQVDAGEYNEQFF.